Each of the 4 T cell receptor beta chains below was sequenced from the same sample in a study of the immune and genomic landscape of osteosarcoma. Assay: immunoSEQ multiplex PCR; the TCRdb copy retains only in-frame clones and omits some. The data contain 4,000 to 6,000 clones, around 80% of them seen just once; the ten biggest clones take up 6% to 7%. The post-treatment osteosarcoma tumors were primary, local recurrence or metastasis specimens from poor-prognosis patients. Sample: osteosarcoma tumor tissue from the lung. These receptors originate from a human donor with osteosarcoma.

In DNA form, the CDR3 reads TGTGCCAGCAGCTTAGAACAGGGTGGTGCCGGGGAGCTGTTTTTT. Translating it yields CASSLEQGGAGELFF. This chain joins TRBV7-6 and TRBJ2-2; tentative D call: TRBD1 (6 bases). Germline CDR1 reads SGHVS; CDR2 reads FNYEAQ. V lost 1 base to trimming and J lost 6 bases, with 12 bases between them. This CDR3 is built from 15 residues.

The chain uses TRBV5-4 and TRBJ2-1, with D maybe TRBD1 (6 bases). Trimming stripped 2 bases from V and 3 bases from J, with 9 bases between. CDR3 size: 14 residues. CDR1 and CDR2 from the germline V gene are SGHNT and YYREEE (reference sequence). In DNA form, the CDR3 reads TGTGCCAGCAGCTTCGCAGGGGACTACAATGAGCAGTTCTTC. Translation: CASSFAGDYNEQFF. The whole variable domain, remainder taken from reference TRBV5-4 and TRBJ2-1, is ETGVTQSPTHLIKTRGQQVTLRCSSQSGHNTVSWYQQALGQGPQFIFQYYREEENGRGNFPPRFSGLQFPNYSSELNVNALELDDSALYLCASSFAGDYNEQFFGPGTRLTVL.

The V and J genes are TRBV6-5 and TRBJ2-5; D gene ambiguous. V dropped 7 bases and J dropped 7 bases, with 19 bases sitting between them. Germline CDR1 is MNHEY and CDR2 is SVGAGI. The CDR3 totals 14 residues. CDR3 DNA: TGTGCCAGCACCCGGACGCCCAGAACAGCGACCCAGTACTTC. This translates into CASTRTPRTATQYF.

CDR3 region: CASSSTSGSYEQYF. The CDR3 DNA sequence: TGTGCCAGCAGTTCGACTAGCGGATCCTACGAGCAGTACTTC. The gene calls are TRBV7-9 and TRBJ2-7; 9 nucleotides line up with TRBD2. This CDR3 comprises 14 residues. After removal of 6 bases from V and 1 base from J, the junction contained 4 bases not matched to a gene. Germline V CDR1 and CDR2: SEHNR, FQNEAQ (reference sequence).